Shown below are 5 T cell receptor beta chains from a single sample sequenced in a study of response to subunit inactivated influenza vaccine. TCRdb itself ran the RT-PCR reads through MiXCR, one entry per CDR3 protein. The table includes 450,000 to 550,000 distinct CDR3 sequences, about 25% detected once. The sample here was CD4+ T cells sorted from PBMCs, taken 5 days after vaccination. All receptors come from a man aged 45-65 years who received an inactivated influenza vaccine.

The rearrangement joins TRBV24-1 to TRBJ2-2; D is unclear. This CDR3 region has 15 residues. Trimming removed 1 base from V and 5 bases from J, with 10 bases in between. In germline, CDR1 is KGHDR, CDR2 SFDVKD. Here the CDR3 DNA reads TGTGCCACCAGTGATTTAGGGTCAACTACCGGGGAGCTGTTTTTT. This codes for CATSDLGSTTGELFF.

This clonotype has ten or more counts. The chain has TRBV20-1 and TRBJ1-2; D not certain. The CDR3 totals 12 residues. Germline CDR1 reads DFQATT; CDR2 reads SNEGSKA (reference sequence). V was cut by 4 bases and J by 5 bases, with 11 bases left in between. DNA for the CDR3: TGCAGTGCTAAAGTGGACCATTATGGCTACACCTTC. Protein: CSAKVDHYGYTF.

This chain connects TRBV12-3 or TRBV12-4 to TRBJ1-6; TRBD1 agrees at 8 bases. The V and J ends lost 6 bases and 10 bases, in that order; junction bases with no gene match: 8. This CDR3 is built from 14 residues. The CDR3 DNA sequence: TGTGCCAGCAGCGCCGACAGGGGAGAATCACCCCTCCACTTT. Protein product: CASSADRGESPLHF.

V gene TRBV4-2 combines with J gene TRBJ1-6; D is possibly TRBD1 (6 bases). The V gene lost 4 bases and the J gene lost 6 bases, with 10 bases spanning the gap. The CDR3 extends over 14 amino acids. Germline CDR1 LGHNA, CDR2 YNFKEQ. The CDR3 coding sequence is TGTGCCAGCAGCCCCGGGACAAGTAATTCACCCCTCCACTTT. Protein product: CASSPGTSNSPLHF.

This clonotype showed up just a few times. The CDR3 sequence is CASSYLSGVEQFF. CDR3 nucleotides: TGTGCCAGCAGCTATCTCTCGGGAGTCGAGCAGTTCTTC. J is TRBJ2-1 and V is TRBV6-5, with D possibly being TRBD2 (6 bases). The CDR3 length is 13 residues. Trimming pared 6 bases from V and 10 bases from J, leaving 16 bases between. CDR1 and CDR2 (germline): MNHEY, SVGAGI.